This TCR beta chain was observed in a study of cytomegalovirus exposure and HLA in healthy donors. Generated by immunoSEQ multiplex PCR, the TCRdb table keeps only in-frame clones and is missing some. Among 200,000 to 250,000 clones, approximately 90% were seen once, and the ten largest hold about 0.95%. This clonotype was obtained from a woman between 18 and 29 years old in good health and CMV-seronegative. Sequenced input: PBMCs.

This CDR3 is CASSIRQEQFF. In DNA form, the CDR3 reads TGTGCCAGTAGTATCAGGCAGGAGCAGTTCTTC. The genes are TRBV19 and TRBJ2-1; no reliable D call. The CDR3 totals 11 residues. V was cut by 3 bases and J by 10 bases, with 7 bases left in between. Per germline, CDR1 LNHDA and CDR2 SQIVND (reference sequence).